The subject of this entry is one T cell receptor (beta chain). Using unique molecular identifiers, the investigators prepared the TCRbeta library. TCRdb re-derived calls from the PCR reads in MiXCR, one entry per CDR3 protein. Among around 96,000 distinct CDR3 sequences listed, 9.5% to 15% were seen once. This entry is derived from a study of T-cell reconstitution after alpha-beta-depleted transplantation in children. CDR1 is SGHVS and CDR2 is FNYEAQ in the germline V gene. The CDR3 sequence is 14 residues long. Trimming removed 1 base from V and 6 bases from J, with 10 bases in between. This sequence was found in a human donor who donated a stem cell graft to a child with inherited bone marrow failure. This chain joins TRBV7-6 and TRBJ2-1; D is possibly TRBD1 (6 bases). Material: PBMCs from the stem cell graft donor, obtained from the stem cell graft. CDR3 sequence reads: CASSLEIGGNEQFF. The CDR3, as DNA: TGTGCCAGCAGCTTAGAGATAGGGGGCAATGAGCAGTTCTTC.